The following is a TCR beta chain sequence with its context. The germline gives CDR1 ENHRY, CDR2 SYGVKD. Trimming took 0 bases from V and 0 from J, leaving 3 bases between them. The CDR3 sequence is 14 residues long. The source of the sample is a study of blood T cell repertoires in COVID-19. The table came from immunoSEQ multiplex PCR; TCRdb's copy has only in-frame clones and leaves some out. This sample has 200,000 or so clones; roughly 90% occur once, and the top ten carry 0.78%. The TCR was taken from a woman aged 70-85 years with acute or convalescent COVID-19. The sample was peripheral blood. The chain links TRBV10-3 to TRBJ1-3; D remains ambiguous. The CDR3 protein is CAISESGSGNTIYF. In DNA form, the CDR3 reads TGTGCCATCAGTGAGTCCGGCTCTGGAAACACCATATATTTT.